This is a list of T cell receptor beta chains from one sample in a study of tumor-infiltrating lymphocytes in primary liver carcinoma. TCRdb redid the calling of the multiplex PCR reads with MiXCR, one entry per CDR3 protein. The sample includes some 190,000 distinct CDR3 sequences, 60% of them seen just once. The specimen sequenced was peripheral blood. All receptors come from a man aged 35 to 55 with primary liver carcinoma and hepatitis B virus infection. CDR3s leave out the opening cysteine and the closing phenylalanine or tryptophan. A D gene is named only where the DNA matches it firmly.

D gene,V gene,CDR3 protein
TRBD1,TRBV28,ASSVFTRQGDTEAF
.,TRBV11-1,ASSLAIKLYEQY
.,TRBV12-3/TRBV12-4,ASSSGQSVGTEAF
TRBD1,TRBV5-1,ASRRQGGNNEKLF
.,TRBV11-2,ANSLLWGEQY
.,TRBV5-1,ASSMSGILDRQF
.,TRBV4-1,ASSQAGSGNTIY
TRBD2,TRBV10-3,AISESTAGRTGELF
TRBD1,TRBV11-2,ASNLQTGGTGAF
.,TRBV6-5,ASKVGVERNSPLH
.,TRBV11-2,ASTPLGVLSERF
.,TRBV6-5,ASSLFGTNQETQY
TRBD2,TRBV11-2,ASSWTSGGEQF
.,TRBV12-3/TRBV12-4,ASRPTGEPF
.,TRBV6-2/TRBV6-3,ESRTPNAEWNRNQPQH
.,TRBV5-1,ASTSDGLYEQY
.,TRBV6-5,ASSEQRPGEQY
.,TRBV11-2,ASSPGSSHFNEKLF
TRBD2,TRBV11-2,ASSLVAGLSYNEQF
TRBD2,TRBV12-3/TRBV12-4,ASSLTSGRGDTQY
.,TRBV6-1,ASSEGGPGGELF
.,TRBV12-3/TRBV12-4,ASSFRASYGYT
.,TRBV7-9,ASSLDVQPQH
.,TRBV4-1,ASSPGHMNTEAF
.,TRBV6-1,ASSFYKDSNQPQH
TRBD1,TRBV6-5,ASSKGGTGGSVQY
.,TRBV4-1,ASSRRGGSETQY
.,TRBV21-1,ASSSRVLGRTGELF
TRBD2,TRBV29-1,SVVPSGRHEQY
.,TRBV29-1,SAVTRGYEQY
.,TRBV11-3,ACSLGDVNEQF
TRBD1,TRBV11-2,ASGYRDRDMKLYEQY
TRBD2,TRBV6-2/TRBV6-3,ASTLQRDLELF
TRBD1,TRBV7-9,ASSLTGGKYVQY
.,TRBV29-1,SALQGFGTDTQY
.,TRBV7-9,ASSLTAGGELF
TRBD2,TRBV11-2,ANTIAGMKDTQY
TRBD2,TRBV29-1,SGLAVLGLETQY
TRBD1,TRBV4-1,ASSPGTGRNTEAF
.,TRBV6-1,ASSTRRLGLIYNEQF
.,TRBV6-1,ASSDKGLYEQY
.,TRBV6-5,ASSYKDSSSYEQY
.,TRBV4-1,ASSRHRTGELF
TRBD2,TRBV4-2,ASSPGLAGRLTDTQY
.,TRBV4-1,ASSQKFLGTGANVLT